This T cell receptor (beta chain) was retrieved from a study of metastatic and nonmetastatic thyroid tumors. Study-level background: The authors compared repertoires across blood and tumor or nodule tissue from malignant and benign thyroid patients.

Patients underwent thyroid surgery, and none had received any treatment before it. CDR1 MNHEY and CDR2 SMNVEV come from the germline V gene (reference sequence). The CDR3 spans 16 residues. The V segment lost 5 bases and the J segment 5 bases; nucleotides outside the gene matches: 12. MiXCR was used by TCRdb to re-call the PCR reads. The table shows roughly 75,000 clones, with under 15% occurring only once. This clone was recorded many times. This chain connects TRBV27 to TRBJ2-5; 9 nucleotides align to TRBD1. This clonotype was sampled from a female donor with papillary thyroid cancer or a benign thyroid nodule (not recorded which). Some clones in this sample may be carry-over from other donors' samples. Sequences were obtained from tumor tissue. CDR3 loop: CASSGWGQGGLETQYF. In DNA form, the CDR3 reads TGTGCCAGCAGTGGCTGGGGACAGGGCGGATTGGAGACCCAGTACTTC.